This T cell receptor beta chain was retrieved from a study of cytomegalovirus exposure and HLA in healthy donors. The study's findings and limits: With further analysis later on, most CMV-associated TCR beta chains appeared HLA-restricted. For TCR beta chains, V- and J-gene trimming was later linked to a missense DCLRE1C variant. An ancestry cluster, one associated with Asian ancestry, reportedly showed fewer N-insertions than the approximately 700-donor mean in a later analysis.

Worth noting for this clone: Its antigen is currently unknown. At one boundary the junction diverges from the germline segment, which might be a read error. This specimen includes other DNA sequences encoding the same CDR3.

In the PCR, 60 Vbeta and 13 Jbeta primers were used. Some clones are missing from TCRdb's copy, which holds only in-frame ones; the method was immunoSEQ multiplex PCR. Among about 120,000 clones, approximately 86% were seen once, and the ten largest hold more than 1.5%. Germline CDR1 reads SGHVS; CDR2 reads FNYEAQ. There are 13 residues in the CDR3. The chain uses TRBV7-6 and TRBJ1-5, with a tentative D call TRBD1 (6 bases). Sequenced input: PBMCs. The receptor was derived from a man aged 35 to 55 in good health and CMV-seronegative. The CDR3 nucleotides read TGCGCCAGCAGCTTAGACAGGAATCAGCCCCAGCATTTT. Amino acids: CASSLDRNQPQHF.